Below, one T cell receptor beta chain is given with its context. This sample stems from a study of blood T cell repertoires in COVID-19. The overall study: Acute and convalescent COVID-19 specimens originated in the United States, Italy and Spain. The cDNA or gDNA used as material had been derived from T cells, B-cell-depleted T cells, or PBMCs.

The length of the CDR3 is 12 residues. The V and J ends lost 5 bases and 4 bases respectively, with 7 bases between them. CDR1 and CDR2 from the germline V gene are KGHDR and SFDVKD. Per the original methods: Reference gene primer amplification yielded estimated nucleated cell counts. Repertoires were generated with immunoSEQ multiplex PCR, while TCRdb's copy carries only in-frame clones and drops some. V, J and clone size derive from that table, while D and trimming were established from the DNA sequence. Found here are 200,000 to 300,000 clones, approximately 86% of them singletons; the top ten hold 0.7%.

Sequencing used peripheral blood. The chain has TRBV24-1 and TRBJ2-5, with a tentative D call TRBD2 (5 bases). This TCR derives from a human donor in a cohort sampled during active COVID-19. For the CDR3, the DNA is TGTGCCACCAGTGCACGGGGAGAGACCCAGTACTTC. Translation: CATSARGETQYF.